This T cell receptor (beta chain) was identified during a study of T cell responses to AZD1222 COVID-19 vaccine. The V gene's germline CDR1 is SNHLY and CDR2 FYNNEI. This CDR3 contains 13 residues. Combined were second doses at about 4 or about 12 weeks. Assay: immunoSEQ multiplex PCR; the TCRdb copy retains only in-frame clones and omits some. The table lists 90,000 or so clones, about 91% of them singletons. Of note for this clone: The junction does not match germline at one end; this may be a read error.

The source is an adult who received the AZD1222 COVID-19 vaccine. The sequencing here drew on peripheral blood, taken 28 days after the second AZD1222 dose. This chain uses TRBV2 with TRBJ1-4; D gene ambiguous. CDR3 sequence: CASSESPTAVFNF. The CDR3 DNA reads TGTGCCAGCAGTGAATCTCCAACCGCCGTATTCAATTTT.